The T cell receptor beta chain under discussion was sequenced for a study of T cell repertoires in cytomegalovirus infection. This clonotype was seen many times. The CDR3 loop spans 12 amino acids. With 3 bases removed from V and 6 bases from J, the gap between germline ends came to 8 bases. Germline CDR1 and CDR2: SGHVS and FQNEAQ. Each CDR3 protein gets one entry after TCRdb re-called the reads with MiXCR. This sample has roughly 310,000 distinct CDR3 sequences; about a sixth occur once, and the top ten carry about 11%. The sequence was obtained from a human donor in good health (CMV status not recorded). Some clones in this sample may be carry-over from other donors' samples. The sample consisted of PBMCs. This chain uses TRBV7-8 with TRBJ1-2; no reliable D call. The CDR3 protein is CASSFGSDGYTF. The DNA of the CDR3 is TGTGCCAGCAGCTTTGGGAGTGATGGCTACACCTTC.